This record covers a single TCR beta chain. This entry comes from a study of cytomegalovirus exposure and HLA in healthy donors. V dropped 1 base and J dropped 5; count of bases not matched to a gene: 4. CDR3 length: 17 residues. Per the germline V gene, CDR1 is MGHRA and CDR2 is YSYEKL. The PCR used 60 Vbeta and 13 Jbeta primers. Repertoires were generated with immunoSEQ multiplex PCR, while TCRdb's copy carries only in-frame clones and drops some. The sample holds tens of thousands of clones. The material sequenced was PBMCs. This clonotype was sampled from a woman in her thirties or forties in good health and CMV-seronegative. The chain is built from TRBV4-1 and TRBJ2-1; the match to TRBD2 covers 14 bases. CDR3 residues: CASSQGTSGRHDNEQFF. The CDR3 DNA reads as TGCGCCAGCAGCCAAGGGACTAGCGGGAGGCACGACAATGAGCAGTTCTTC.